This paragraph covers one T cell receptor beta chain sequence. No antigen is known for it. The data derive from a study of PD-1 blockade in classical Hodgkin lymphoma. Overall study findings and caveats: Whatever underlies the repertoire differences (possibly disease activity or prior therapy) remains undefined. CD4+ but not CD8+ TCR diversity rose significantly by C4D1.

The protocol was immunoSEQ multiplex PCR, while the TCRdb copy is restricted to in-frame clones and leaves out a portion. The repertoire holds 43,000 or so clones, with about 90% as singletons. This CDR3 has 13 amino acids. Between the trimmed V and J ends, which lost 0 bases and 11 bases, there was a span of 13 bases. The V gene's germline CDR1 is PRHDT and CDR2 FYEKMQ (reference sequence). The patients all showed relapse after autologous stem cell transplantation, while their brentuximab vedotin exposure varied. This clonotype was obtained from a human donor with classical Hodgkin lymphoma. This chain uses TRBV13 with TRBJ1-1; a weak D match, TRBD1 (5 bases). Sequencing used peripheral blood mononuclear cells (PBMCs), obtained at baseline. In nucleotides, the CDR3 is TGTGCCAGCAGCTTAGGCAGCTCAGGGTCCGCTTTCTTT. Translated: CASSLGSSGSAFF.